This T cell receptor (beta chain) came from a study of identifying expanded T cells in peripheral blood. The V end was cut by 5 bases, the J end by 2 bases, with 12 bases between. CDR3 length: 14 residues. CDR1 and CDR2 (germline): MNHEY, SMNVEV (reference sequence). Healthy donors had no documented immune events, such as infections, while sampled. Here immunoSEQ multiplex PCR was the method, and the copy in TCRdb shows in-frame clones only, minus some. Of 45,000 to 60,000 clones in the sample, approximately 83% were seen once. The receptor's source is a person aged 18 to 70 in good health. Sequenced sample: blood. The chain recombines TRBV27 with TRBJ1-2; no clear D gene. The chain's CDR3 is CASSRAQANYGYTF. The CDR3 nucleotides are TGTGCCAGCAGTCGCGCTCAGGCAAACTATGGCTACACCTTC.